A selection of T cell receptor beta chains follows, all from one sample in a study of blood T cell repertoires in COVID-19. Method: immunoSEQ multiplex PCR; TCRdb's copy keeps in-frame clones and lacks some. The data show a few hundred thousand clones, over 75% seen once. What was sequenced was PBMCs or T cells enriched from blood (not recorded which). The receptors stem from a woman aged 35 to 49 who had recovered from COVID-19. Each CDR3 is given with its conserved first and last residue. D genes are given only for firm matches. Some rows have no size entry. The others give once, few or many, or a class for an expanded clone.

TGTGCCAGCAGCTTAGACCCGGGACTAGCGGGAGGGCCGGACATTCAGTACTTC	CASSLDPGLAGGPDIQYF	TRBD2	once	TRBV7-2	TRBJ2-4	18
TGTGCCAGTAGTATAGTGGCGGGGAACACTGAAGCTTTCTTT	CASSIVAGNTEAFF	-	-	TRBV19	TRBJ1-1	14
TGTGCCAGCAGCCAAGACAGGGTAGCCAATGAGCAGTTCTTC	CASSQDRVANEQFF	TRBD1	-	TRBV11-1	TRBJ2-1	14
TGTGCCAGCAGTGGAAACAGTGTCACAGCTCGCAATGAGCAGTTCTTC	CASSGNSVTARNEQFF	-	-	TRBV25-1	TRBJ2-1	16
TGTGCCAGCAGCCCAGACAGGGGAGGCAATCAGCCCCAGCATTTT	CASSPDRGGNQPQHF	TRBD1	once	TRBV16	TRBJ1-5	15
TGTGCCAGCAGCTTAGCGTCCAGCGGGGGGCTCAGGCCCTACAATGAGCAGTTCTTC	CASSLASSGGLRPYNEQFF	TRBD2	-	TRBV7-2	TRBJ2-1	19
TGTGCCAGCAGCCCCCAGGGGGCAAACCCCACAGATACGCAGTATTTT	CASSPQGANPTDTQYF	TRBD1	-	TRBV7-6	TRBJ2-3	16
TGTGCCAGTAGTATTGGGCAGGCCGGTAATGAAAAACTGTTTTTT	CASSIGQAGNEKLFF	-	-	TRBV19	TRBJ1-4	15
TGCGCCAGCAGCCAAGACAACATCCAGGTTGGAAACATTCAGTACTTC	CASSQDNIQVGNIQYF	-	-	TRBV4-3	TRBJ2-4	16
TGTGCCAGCAGCGGGGCCGGTACTGAGCAGTTCTTC	CASSGAGTEQFF	-	once	TRBV11-3	TRBJ2-1	12
TGTGCCAGCAGACTAGCGAATGAGCAGTTCTTC	CASRLANEQFF	TRBD2	-	TRBV5-6	TRBJ2-1	11
TGTGCCAGTAGTACCGGGACAATGAATCAGCCCCAGCATTTT	CASSTGTMNQPQHF	-	once	TRBV19	TRBJ1-5	14
TGTGCCAGCAGCCCAGCACGCAGGGAGGTGAACACTGAAGCTTTCTTT	CASSPARREVNTEAFF	-	-	TRBV11-3	TRBJ1-1	16
TGTGCCAGCAGCCAAGATGCGGGACTAGCCAACGAGCAGTACTTC	CASSQDAGLANEQYF	TRBD2	once	TRBV4-2	TRBJ2-7	15
TGTGCCAGCAGCGTAGGGACAGGGATAAATCAGCCCCAGCATTTT	CASSVGTGINQPQHF	TRBD1	-	TRBV9	TRBJ1-5	15
TGTGCAAGTCGCTTAGTTTCTTGGACAGGGGGCCCCCTCTACGAGCAGTACTTC	CASRLVSWTGGPLYEQYF	-	-	TRBV12-2	TRBJ2-7	18
TGCGCCAGCAGCCAAGAGGGAGCCGGGACAGGCTCCTACGAGCAGTACTTC	CASSQEGAGTGSYEQYF	TRBD1	-	TRBV4-1	TRBJ2-7	17
TGTGCCAGCAGTTTATCAGGACAGGGAGGAGAGACCCAGTACTTC	CASSLSGQGGETQYF	TRBD1	-	TRBV27	TRBJ2-5	15
TGTGCCAGCAGCTCTCAGTTGGCAGGGGGAGCCGGGGAGCTGTTTTTT	CASSSQLAGGAGELFF	TRBD1	-	TRBV7-2	TRBJ2-2	16
TGTGCCAGCAACCGACAGTCTCAAGATGGCTACACCTTC	CASNRQSQDGYTF	-	-	TRBV7-2	TRBJ1-2	13
TGCGCCAGCAGCCAAGATATCGCCGACTATTTTTACGAGCAGTACTTC	CASSQDIADYFYEQYF	-	-	TRBV4-3	TRBJ2-7	16
TGCGCCAGCAGTGGTGACAGGGGAGGCAATCAGCCCCAGCATTTT	CASSGDRGGNQPQHF	TRBD1	few	TRBV10-2	TRBJ1-5	15
TGTGCCACACAGAGGGGACTAGACCCCGGGGAGCTGTTTTTT	CATQRGLDPGELFF	TRBD2	-	TRBV10-3	TRBJ2-2	14
TGTGCCAGCAGCCCACTAGAGGTCAGAGCAACTAATGAAAAACTGTTTTTT	CASSPLEVRATNEKLFF	-	-	TRBV11-2	TRBJ1-4	17
TGTGCCAGCAGCTTAGCGCTAGCGGGAGGTACCCCCTACCACGAGCAGTACTTC	CASSLALAGGTPYHEQYF	TRBD2	-	TRBV7-2	TRBJ2-7	18
TGTGCCTGGAGGCCGGGACAGGGTGGAAGAGAGACCCAGTACTTC	CAWRPGQGGRETQYF	TRBD1	-	TRBV30	TRBJ2-5	15
TGTGCCAGCAGCTTTTGGGGACAGGACTACGAGCAGTACTTC	CASSFWGQDYEQYF	TRBD1	-	TRBV11-2	TRBJ2-7	14
TGTGCCACCAGTGATCCCCATAGCGGAAACTCCTACGAGCAGTACTTC	CATSDPHSGNSYEQYF	-	-	TRBV24-1	TRBJ2-7	16
TGTGCCAGCAGCCAAATGTTCTCTAGCGGCTACAATGAGCAGTTCTTC	CASSQMFSSGYNEQFF	TRBD2	-	TRBV3-1/TRBV3-2	TRBJ2-1	16
TGTGCCAGCAGTTTAGCCAGGGCAGGCTATGGCTACACCTTC	CASSLARAGYGYTF	-	-	TRBV28	TRBJ1-2	14
TGTGCCAGCAGCTTCTATCAGGGGGGCTATGGCTACACCTTC	CASSFYQGGYGYTF	TRBD1	once	TRBV11-2	TRBJ1-2	14
TGTGCCAGCAGTTTATCCTCTAAGTGGGCTAGCACAGATACGCAGTATTTT	CASSLSSKWASTDTQYF	-	-	TRBV28	TRBJ2-3	17
TGTGCCAGCAGTGACGAAGGGGGCACCACTGAAGCTTTCTTT	CASSDEGGTTEAFF	TRBD1	-	TRBV2	TRBJ1-1	14
TGTGCCAGCAGCCCCAGACTAGCGGGAGTTCATGAGCAGTACTTC	CASSPRLAGVHEQYF	TRBD2	-	TRBV7-2	TRBJ2-7	15
TGCGCCAGCAGTGGAAAGGACATTCGAGAGCTGTTTTTT	CASSGKDIRELFF	-	-	TRBV10-1	TRBJ1-4	13
TGTGCCAGCAGCACCGAACCCAGTCTGGCTGGAAACACCATATATTTT	CASSTEPSLAGNTIYF	-	-	TRBV5-4	TRBJ1-3	16
TGTGCCAGTAGTATAATGCAGGGGAACACTGAAGCTTTCTTT	CASSIMQGNTEAFF	-	few	TRBV19	TRBJ1-1	14
TGTGCCAGTAGTATAGTTATACGGGACAGGGGAAAACAGCCCCAGCATTTT	CASSIVIRDRGKQPQHF	TRBD1	few	TRBV19	TRBJ1-5	17
TGTGCCAGCAGCCCTCCCCGGACTGCTTCGTCCTCTAGCACAGATACGCAGTATTTT	CASSPPRTASSSSTDTQYF	-	-	TRBV7-9	TRBJ2-3	19
TGTGCCAGCTGTACAGGGGGCGTTAATGAAAAACTGTTTTTT	CASCTGGVNEKLFF	TRBD1	-	TRBV2	TRBJ1-4	14